One and the same sample provided the 13 T cell receptor beta chains below, sequenced in a study of T cells in Graves' hyperthyroidism and ophthalmopathy. TCR beta CDR3 regions were amplified from RNA transcripts. The HTBI set primed first-round TCR CDR3 RT-PCR. In TCRdb, the multiplex PCR reads were re-called with MiXCR into one record per CDR3 protein. Of under 300,000 distinct CDR3 sequences listed, around a quarter were seen once; the top ten hold approximately 30%. Sequencing input: blood. The receptors here all came from a man aged 40-55 years with Graves' hyperthyroidism that later progressed to Graves' ophthalmopathy.

This clonotype was picked up one time. The CDR3 nucleotides are TGTGCCAGCAGCCTACAGGGGACGGCCTCCTACGAGCAGTACTTC. Its protein product is CASSLQGTASYEQYF. The gene calls are TRBV11-2 and TRBJ2-7; 7 positions match TRBD1. CDR1 is SGHAT and CDR2 is FQNNGV in the germline V gene. V lost 5 bases to trimming and J lost 0 bases; unmatched junction nucleotides: 7. This CDR3 has 15 residues.

This clonotype was seen repeatedly, ten times or more. The chain carries TRBV7-3 and TRBJ2-2, with 11 positions matching TRBD1. Per germline, CDR1 SGHTA and CDR2 FQGTGA. This CDR3 is built from 16 residues. J lost 5 bases, V lost 4 bases, and 6 bases had no gene match. In DNA, the CDR3 is TGTGCCAGCAGCTCGAGCGGGACAGGGGGTACCGGGGAGCTGTTTTTT. This translates into CASSSSGTGGTGELFF. The whole variable domain, filled in from reference TRBV7-3 and TRBJ2-2, reads GAGVSQTPSNKVTEKGKYVELRCDPISGHTALYWYRQSLGQGPEFLIYFQGTGAADDSGLPNDRFFAVRPEGSVSTLKIQRTERGDSAVYLCASSSSGTGGTGELFFGEGSRLTVL.

The genes are TRBV4-1 and TRBJ2-4; 9 bases fit TRBD1. There are 22 residues in the CDR3. Per germline, CDR1 MGHRA and CDR2 YSYEKL. The V segment lost 0 bases and the J segment 1 base; nucleotides outside the gene matches: 19. The CDR3 protein is CASSQDYRGQGGSGTAKNIQYF. The CDR3 DNA reads TGCGCCAGCAGCCAAGATTATAGGGGACAGGGAGGATCAGGGACGGCCAAAAACATTCAGTACTTC.

This clonotype has at least ten counts. V is TRBV12-3 or TRBV12-4 and J is TRBJ1-5; D call uncertain. The ends were cut back, 0 bases at V and 6 bases at J, with 0 bases in the middle. The CDR3 length is 11 residues. The chain's CDR3 is CASSLAQPQHF. The CDR3 nucleotides read TGTGCCAGCAGTTTAGCTCAGCCCCAGCATTTT.

V and J are TRBV7-9 and TRBJ2-7; 9 positions agree with TRBD1. CDR1 is SEHNR, CDR2 FQNEAQ, per germline (reference sequence). V dropped 4 bases and J dropped 6; count of bases not matched to a gene: 4. There are 13 residues in the CDR3. The CDR3 DNA is TGTGCCAGCAGCTCGGACAGGGGTGGCGAGCAGTACTTC. Amino acid sequence: CASSSDRGGEQYF.

The rearrangement links TRBV6-1 to TRBJ2-7, with no clear D. The CDR3 extends over 16 amino acids. Germline V CDR1 and CDR2: MNHNS, SASEGT. With 1 base removed from V and 3 bases from J, the gap between germline ends came to 16 bases. The CDR3 protein is CASSEGHNSLGYEQYF. CDR3 in DNA: TGTGCCAGCAGTGAAGGTCACAATTCGCTCGGCTACGAGCAGTACTTC.

This clonotype was detected ten times or more. V usage is TRBV14 and J usage is TRBJ2-7; tentatively, D is TRBD2 (6 bases). The CDR3 is 15 amino acids. From germline, CDR1 is SGHDN and CDR2 FVKESK. Trimming pared 5 bases from V and 3 bases from J, leaving 17 bases between. Here the CDR3 DNA reads TGTGCCAGCAGCGCCGCGGGGCGCCCTCTCTACGAGCAGTACTTC. Protein sequence: CASSAAGRPLYEQYF.

This clonotype was detected many times. The rearrangement uses TRBV28 and TRBJ1-1; 7 nucleotides align to TRBD1. V gave up 5 bases and J gave up 4 bases; unmatched junction bases: 7. Germline V lookup: CDR1 MDHEN, CDR2 SYDVKM. The CDR3 spans 14 residues. The CDR3 spells CASSPTGFFTEAFF. The CDR3 bases are TGTGCCAGCAGTCCGACAGGGTTTTTCACTGAAGCTTTCTTT.

This clonotype was seen at least ten times. The chain employs TRBV6-1 and TRBJ1-3; D unresolved. Looked up from germline, CDR1 is MNHNS and CDR2 is SASEGT. V dropped 6 bases and J dropped 11 bases, with 11 bases sitting between them. The CDR3 loop spans 11 amino acids. The CDR3 here is CASSKAGAIYF. The CDR3, as DNA: TGTGCCAGCAGCAAAGCCGGCGCCATATATTTT.

The V and J genes are TRBV3-1 and TRBJ2-7; D possibly corresponds to TRBD2 (6 bases). The CDR3 runs to 14 residues. V shed 7 bases and J shed 2 bases, with 15 bases lying between them. Germline V CDR1 and CDR2: LGHDT, YNNKEL (reference sequence). The CDR3 protein is CASTGGQGTYEQYF. CDR3 coding DNA: TGTGCCAGCACCGGAGGGCAGGGTACCTACGAGCAGTACTTC.

This clonotype has at least ten counts. The rearrangement uses TRBV6-1 and TRBJ1-1; 7 bases match TRBD1. The junction had 8 bases not matched to a gene; V was cut back by 7 bases and J by 3 bases. The germline CDR1 and CDR2 sequences are MNHNS and SASEGT. The CDR3 covers 14 residues. The DNA of the CDR3 is TGTGCCAGCACTGCGGACAGGTCCGACACTGAAGCTTTCTTT. The encoded protein is CASTADRSDTEAFF.

This clonotype was seen at least ten times. V and J are TRBV28 and TRBJ1-2; D is uncertain. From germline, CDR1 is MDHEN and CDR2 SYDVKM. Trimming took off 2 bases at V and 5 bases at J, with 6 bases between the two ends. The CDR3 totals 12 residues. CDR3 coding DNA: TGTGCCAGCAGTTTAAAAGCGTATGGCTACACCTTC. Its protein is CASSLKAYGYTF.

This clonotype has ten or more counts. The V gene is TRBV5-5, the J gene TRBJ2-2, with 11 bases that match TRBD2. V shed 4 bases, J shed 2 bases, and the junction held 4 bases outside the gene matches. This CDR3 spans 16 amino acids. Per the germline V gene, CDR1 is SGHKS and CDR2 is YYEKEE (reference sequence). Here the CDR3 DNA reads TGTGCCAGCAGCAACCTAGCGGGAGGCAACACCGGGGAGCTGTTTTTT. It encodes CASSNLAGGNTGELFF.